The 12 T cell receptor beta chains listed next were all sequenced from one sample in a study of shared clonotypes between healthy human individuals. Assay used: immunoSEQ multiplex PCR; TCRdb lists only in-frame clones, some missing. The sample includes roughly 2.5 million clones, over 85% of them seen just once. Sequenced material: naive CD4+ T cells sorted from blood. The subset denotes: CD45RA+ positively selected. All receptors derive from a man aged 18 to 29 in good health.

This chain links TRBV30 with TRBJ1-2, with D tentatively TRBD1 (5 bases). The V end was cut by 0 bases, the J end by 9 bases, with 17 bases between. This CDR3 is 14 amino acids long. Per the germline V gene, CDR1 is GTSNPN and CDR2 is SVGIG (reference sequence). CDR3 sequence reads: CAWSVLTGGASYTF. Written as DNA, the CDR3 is TGTGCCTGGAGTGTACTTACTGGCGGGGCGAGCTACACCTTC.

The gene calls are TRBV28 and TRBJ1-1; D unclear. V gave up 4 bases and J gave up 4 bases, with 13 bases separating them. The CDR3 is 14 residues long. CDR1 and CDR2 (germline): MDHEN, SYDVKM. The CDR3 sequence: CASSSGALGTEAFF. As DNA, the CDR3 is TGTGCCAGCAGTTCGGGTGCCCTGGGCACTGAAGCTTTCTTT.

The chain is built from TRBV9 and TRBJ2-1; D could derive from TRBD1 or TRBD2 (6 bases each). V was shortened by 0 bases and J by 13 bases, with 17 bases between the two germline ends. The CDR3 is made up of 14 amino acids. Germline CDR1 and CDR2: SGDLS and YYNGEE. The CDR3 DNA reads TGTGCCAGCAGCGTAGAGGGGGGACTCATGACCCAGTTCTTC. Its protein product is CASSVEGGLMTQFF.

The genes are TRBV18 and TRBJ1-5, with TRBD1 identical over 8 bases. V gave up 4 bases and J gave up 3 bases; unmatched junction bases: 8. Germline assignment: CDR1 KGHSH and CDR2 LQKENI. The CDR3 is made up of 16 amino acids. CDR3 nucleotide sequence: TGTGCCAGCTCACGGGGACAGGCGAGTTTCAATCAGCCCCAGCATTTT. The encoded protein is CASSRGQASFNQPQHF.

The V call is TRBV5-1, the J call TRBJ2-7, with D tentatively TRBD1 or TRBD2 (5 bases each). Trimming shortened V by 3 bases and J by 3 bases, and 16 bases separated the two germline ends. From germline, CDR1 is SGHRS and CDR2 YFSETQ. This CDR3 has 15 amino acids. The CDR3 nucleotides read TGCGCCAGCAGCTGGGGGACCCACTGGGGCTACGAGCAGTACTTC. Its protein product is CASSWGTHWGYEQYF.

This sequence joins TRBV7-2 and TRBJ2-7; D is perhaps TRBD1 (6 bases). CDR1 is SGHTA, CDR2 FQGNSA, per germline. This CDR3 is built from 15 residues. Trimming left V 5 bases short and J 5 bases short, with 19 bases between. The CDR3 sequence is CASSITGYPGNEQYF. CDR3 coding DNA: TGTGCCAGCAGCATTACAGGGTATCCAGGGAACGAGCAGTACTTC.

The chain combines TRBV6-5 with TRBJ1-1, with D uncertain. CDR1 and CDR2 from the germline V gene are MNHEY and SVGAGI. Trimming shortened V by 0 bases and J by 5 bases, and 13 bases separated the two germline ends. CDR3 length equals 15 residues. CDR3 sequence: CASSYSNQALTEAFF. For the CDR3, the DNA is TGTGCCAGCAGTTACTCGAACCAGGCTCTTACTGAAGCTTTCTTT.

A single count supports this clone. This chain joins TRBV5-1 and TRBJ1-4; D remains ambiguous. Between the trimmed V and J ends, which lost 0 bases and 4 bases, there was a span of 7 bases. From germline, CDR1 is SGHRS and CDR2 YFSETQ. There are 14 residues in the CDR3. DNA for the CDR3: TGCGCCAGCAGCTTGGGCAGCGATAATGAAAAACTGTTTTTT. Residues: CASSLGSDNEKLFF.

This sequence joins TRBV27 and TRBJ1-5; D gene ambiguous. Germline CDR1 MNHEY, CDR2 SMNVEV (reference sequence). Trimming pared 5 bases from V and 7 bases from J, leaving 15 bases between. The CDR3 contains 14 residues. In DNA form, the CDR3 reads TGTGCCAGCAGTACCATGGGGTCTGGGCAGCCCCAGCATTTT. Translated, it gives CASSTMGSGQPQHF.

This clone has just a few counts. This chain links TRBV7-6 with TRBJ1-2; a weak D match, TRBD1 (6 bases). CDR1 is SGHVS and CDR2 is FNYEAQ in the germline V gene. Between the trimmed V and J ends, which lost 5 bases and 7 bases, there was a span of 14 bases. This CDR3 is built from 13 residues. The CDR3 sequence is CASSPGQTSGYTF. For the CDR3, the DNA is TGTGCCAGCAGCCCCGGACAGACATCTGGCTACACCTTC.

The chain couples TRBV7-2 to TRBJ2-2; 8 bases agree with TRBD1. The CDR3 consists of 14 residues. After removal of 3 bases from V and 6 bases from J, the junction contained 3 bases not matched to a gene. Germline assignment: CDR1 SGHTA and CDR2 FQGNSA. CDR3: CASSFSGGPGELFF. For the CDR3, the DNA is TGTGCCAGCAGCTTTTCAGGGGGCCCCGGGGAGCTGTTTTTT.

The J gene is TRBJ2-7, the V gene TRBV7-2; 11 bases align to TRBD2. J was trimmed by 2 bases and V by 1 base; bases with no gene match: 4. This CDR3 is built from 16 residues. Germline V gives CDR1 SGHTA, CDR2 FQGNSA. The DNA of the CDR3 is TGTGCCAGCAGCTTAGGGGGACTAGCGGTAACCTACGAGCAGTACTTC. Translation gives CASSLGGLAVTYEQYF.